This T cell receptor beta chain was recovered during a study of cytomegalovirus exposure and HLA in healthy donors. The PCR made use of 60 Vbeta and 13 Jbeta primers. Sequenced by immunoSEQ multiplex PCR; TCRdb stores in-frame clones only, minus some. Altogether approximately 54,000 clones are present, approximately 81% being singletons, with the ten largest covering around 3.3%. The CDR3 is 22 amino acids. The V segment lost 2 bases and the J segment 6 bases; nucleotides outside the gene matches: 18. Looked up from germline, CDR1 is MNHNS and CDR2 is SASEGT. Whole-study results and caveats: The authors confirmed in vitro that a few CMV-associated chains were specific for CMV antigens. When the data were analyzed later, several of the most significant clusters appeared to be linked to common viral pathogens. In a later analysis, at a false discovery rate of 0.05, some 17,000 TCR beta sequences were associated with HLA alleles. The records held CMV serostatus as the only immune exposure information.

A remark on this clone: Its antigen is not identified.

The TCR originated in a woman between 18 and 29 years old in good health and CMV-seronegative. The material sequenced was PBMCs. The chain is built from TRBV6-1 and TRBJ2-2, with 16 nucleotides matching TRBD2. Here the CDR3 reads CASSEFPLGLAGGPGLSGELFF. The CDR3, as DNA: TGTGCCAGCAGTGAATTCCCCCTGGGACTAGCGGGAGGGCCTGGCCTCTCCGGGGAGCTGTTTTTT.